The 13 T cell receptor beta chains below all came from one sample that was sequenced in a study of blood T cell repertoires in COVID-19 (dated by TCRdb to about 2020). Library construction relied on the immunoSEQ multiplex PCR assay. The immuneACCESS repertoire file appears here via TCRdb, limited to in-frame rearrangements. These files lack a portion of the clones; in checked studies, under half of the deficit traces to unresolved V genes, and the cause of the others is not known. Here the sample has about 290,000 clones; about nine tenths occur a single time. The top ten clonotypes cover about 1.7% of the sample. Input material: PBMCs or T cells enriched from blood (not recorded which). Every receptor here comes from a woman aged 35 to 49 who had recovered from COVID-19.

This rearrangement joins TRBV5-1 to TRBJ1-1; D unclear. This CDR3 spans 14 amino acids. The germline V gene encodes CDR1 SGHRS and CDR2 YFSETQ. Deletions cut 4 bases from V and 7 bases from J, with 17 bases between. In DNA form, the CDR3 reads TGCGCCAGCAGCCTCCCGAGAGGTGGTGGTGAAGCTTTCTTT. It encodes CASSLPRGGGEAFF.

The chain joins TRBV7-2 to TRBJ1-6, with D possibly being TRBD1 (6 bases). This CDR3 region has 15 residues. The ends were cut back, 0 bases at V and 9 bases at J, with 12 bases in the middle. CDR1 is SGHTA and CDR2 is FQGNSA in the germline V gene. CDR3 amino acids: CASSLAGVGGSPLHF. The CDR3 nucleotides are TGTGCCAGCAGCTTAGCGGGGGTAGGGGGTTCACCCCTCCACTTT. The entire variable domain, with the rest obtained from reference TRBV7-2 and TRBJ1-6, is as follows: GAGVSQSPSNKVTEKGKDVELRCDPISGHTALYWYRQSLGQGLEFLIYFQGNSAPDKSGLPSDRFSAERTGGSVSTLTIQRTQQEDSAVYLCASSLAGVGGSPLHFGNGTRLTVT.

The chain has TRBV4-3 and TRBJ2-6; the match to TRBD1 covers 8 bases. The CDR3 covers 16 residues. V lost 0 bases and J lost 3; bases outside the gene matches: 1. Per the germline V gene, CDR1 is LGHNA and CDR2 is YSLEER. CDR3 protein: CASSQDGTGGANVLTF. Here the CDR3 DNA reads TGCGCCAGCAGCCAAGATGGGACAGGTGGGGCCAACGTCCTGACTTTC.

This chain links TRBV7-7 with TRBJ2-1; 10 bases fit TRBD2. This CDR3 comprises 17 residues. Germline V gene sequence: CDR1 SSHAT, CDR2 FNYEAQ (reference sequence). The CDR3 DNA is TGTGCTAGCTCGAACCTAGCGGGAGTACGGGCCTACAATGAGCAGTTCTTC. This gives the protein CASSNLAGVRAYNEQFF.

The chain couples TRBV27 to TRBJ1-2, with 9 bases aligning to TRBD1. Germline V gene sequence: CDR1 MNHEY, CDR2 SMNVEV (reference sequence). Unmatched junction bases numbered 7, after V lost 2 bases and J lost 6 bases. CDR3 length: 15 amino acids. CDR3 in amino acids: CASSLLGTGSHGYTF. The CDR3 DNA reads as TGTGCCAGCAGTTTACTGGGGACAGGGTCCCATGGCTACACCTTC.

The gene calls are TRBV14 and TRBJ2-1; 8 nucleotides line up with TRBD1. The CDR3 totals 19 residues. V was pared by 2 bases and J by 5 bases, with 17 bases of the junction left unmatched. Germline assignment: CDR1 SGHDN and CDR2 FVKESK. CDR3 sequence: CASSQRQGMAPMKNNEQFF. The CDR3 DNA reads as TGTGCCAGCAGCCAACGACAGGGGATGGCCCCTATGAAAAACAATGAGCAGTTCTTC.

This clone was seen a handful of times. The CDR3 region is CASSLQAGGTETQYF. CDR3 nucleotides: TGCGCCAGCAGCCTTCAAGCCGGGGGGACAGAGACCCAGTACTTC. The chain uses TRBV5-1 and TRBJ2-5; 7 bases are shared with TRBD2. CDR3 length: 15 amino acids. Germline V CDR1 and CDR2: SGHRS, YFSETQ. V lost 4 bases and J lost 4; bases outside the gene matches: 10.

The chain uses TRBV5-4 and TRBJ2-2; the D is unclear. CDR3 length: 14 amino acids. V was clipped by 0 bases and J by 4 bases, with 7 bases between them. Germline values: CDR1 SGHNT, CDR2 YYREEE (reference sequence). CDR3 residues: CASSLASSTGELFF. CDR3 bases: TGTGCCAGCAGCTTGGCGTCTTCCACCGGGGAGCTGTTTTTT.

This clone occurred once. The CDR3 coding sequence is TGTGCCAGCACTCCTGGGCGTCGACAGTTTTATAGCAATCAGCCCCAGCATTTT. Amino acid sequence: CASTPGRRQFYSNQPQHF. The chain joins TRBV25-1 to TRBJ1-5, with a tentative D call TRBD1 (5 bases). The CDR3 runs to 18 residues. The V gene's germline CDR1 is MGHDK and CDR2 SYGVNS. Trimming pared 7 bases from V and 0 bases from J, leaving 22 bases between. The whole variable domain, filled in from reference TRBV25-1 and TRBJ1-5, reads EADIYQTPRYLVIGTGKKITLECSQTMGHDKMYWYQQDPGMELHLIHYSYGVNSTEKGDLSSESTVSRIRTEHFPLTLESARPSHTSQYLCASTPGRRQFYSNQPQHFGDGTRLSIL.

The chain has TRBV19 and TRBJ2-1; 8 bases are shared with TRBD2. CDR1 is LNHDA, CDR2 SQIVND, per germline (reference sequence). The J segment lost 6 bases and the V segment lost 0 bases, leaving 7 bases of the junction unmatched. There are 16 residues in the CDR3. In DNA, the CDR3 is TGTGCCAGTAGTATAGAAGTAAGCGGGAGCGTCAATGAGCAGTTCTTC. It is translated as CASSIEVSGSVNEQFF. The variable domain in full, with the rest retrieved from reference TRBV19 and TRBJ2-1, is DGGITQSPKYLFRKEGQNVTLSCEQNLNHDAMYWYRQDPGQGLRLIYYSQIVNDFQKGDIAEGYSVSREKKESFPLTVTSAQKNPTAFYLCASSIEVSGSVNEQFFGPGTRLTVL.

The chain combines TRBV27 with TRBJ2-2, with 7 bases fitting TRBD2. Unmatched junction bases numbered 8, after V lost 6 bases and J lost 1 base. CDR1 is MNHEY, CDR2 SMNVEV, per germline (reference sequence). This CDR3 has 16 residues. The CDR3 sequence is CASSRGSGENTGELFF. CDR3 nucleotides: TGTGCCAGCAGCCGGGGGAGCGGGGAGAACACCGGGGAGCTGTTTTTT.

This chain connects TRBV11-2 to TRBJ2-7, with 11 bases fitting TRBD2. There are 14 residues in the CDR3. V lost 5 bases and J lost 4; bases outside the gene matches: 4. Germline V CDR1 and CDR2: SGHAT, FQNNGV. The CDR3 bases are TGTGCCAGCAGCGCGGGACTAGCGGAGTACGAGCAGTACTTC. Amino acids: CASSAGLAEYEQYF.

This chain connects TRBV7-2 to TRBJ1-1; TRBD1 matches 8 bases. The V segment lost 5 bases and the J segment 1 base; nucleotides outside the gene matches: 3. The CDR3 sequence is 14 residues long. CDR1 and CDR2 (germline): SGHTA, FQGNSA. The CDR3 loop is CASSRGTGNTEAFF. DNA of the CDR3: TGTGCCAGCAGCCGTGGGACAGGGAACACTGAAGCTTTCTTT.